Detailed here is one T cell receptor (beta chain). Its antigen is currently unknown. CDR1 and CDR2 from the germline V gene are MGHDK and SYGVNS. This CDR3 is built from 16 residues. The data originate from a study of cytomegalovirus exposure and HLA in healthy donors. Study-wide background: Unique TCRs from HLA-typed donors, 80 million to 100 million of them, were held in an early data release. Study-wide points: Analysis performed later found roughly 17,000 TCR beta sequences associated with HLA alleles at 0.05 false discovery rate.

Vbeta (60) and Jbeta (13) primers were used in the PCR. TCRdb keeps only in-frame clones here, not all; method: immunoSEQ multiplex PCR. The table has 130,000 to 150,000 clones, roughly three quarters seen once. The V gene is TRBV25-1, the J gene TRBJ2-1; 7 bases are shared with TRBD1. Input material: PBMCs. This TCR came from a man aged 60-69 years in good health and CMV-seronegative. CDR3 residues: CRPGTARLRSYNEQFF. DNA for the CDR3: TGTCGCCCCGGGACAGCGCGACTAAGGTCCTACAATGAGCAGTTCTTC. Filled out from reference TRBV25-1 and TRBJ2-1, the complete variable domain reads EADIYQTPRYLVIGTGKKITLECSQTMGHDKMYWYQQDPGMELHLIHYSYGVNSTEKGDLSSESTVSRIRTEHFPLTLESARPSHTSQYLCRPGTARLRSYNEQFFGPGTRLTVL.